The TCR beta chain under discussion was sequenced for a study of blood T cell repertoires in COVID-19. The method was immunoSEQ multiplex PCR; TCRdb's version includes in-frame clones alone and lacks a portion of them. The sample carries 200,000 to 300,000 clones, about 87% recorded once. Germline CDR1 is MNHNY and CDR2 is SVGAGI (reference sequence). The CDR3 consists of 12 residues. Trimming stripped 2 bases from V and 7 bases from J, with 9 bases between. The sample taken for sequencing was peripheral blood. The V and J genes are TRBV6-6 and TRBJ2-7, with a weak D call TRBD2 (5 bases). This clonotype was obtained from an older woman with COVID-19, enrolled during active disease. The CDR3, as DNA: TGTGCCAGCAGTTACGAGGGCGATGAGCAGTACTTC. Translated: CASSYEGDEQYF.